Below, 13 T cell receptor beta chains from the same sample are listed, as sequenced in a study of PD-L1 blockade in urothelial cancer (dated by TCRdb to the late 2010s). The receptor library was made with the immunoSEQ multiplex PCR assay. The clones in this table, taken by TCRdb from immuneACCESS, are in-frame only. Not every clone is retained; where verified, under half of the shortfall comes from an unresolved V gene, and the cause of the rest is unknown. The sample records 120,000 or so clones, approximately 85% of which are singletons. The top ten clonotypes cover 2.4% of the sample. The time point label corresponds to: peripheral blood 6 weeks after treatment start. The specimen was PBMCs, collected around atezolizumab (anti-PD-L1) treatment. These receptors all stem from a man over 45 with urothelial cancer.

The chain joins TRBV2 to TRBJ2-3; 15 bases align to TRBD2. CDR3 length: 17 amino acids. The V gene end was trimmed by 7 bases and the J gene end by 4 bases; junction bases not matched to a gene: 9. Germline values: CDR1 SNHLY, CDR2 FYNNEI. The DNA of the CDR3 is TGTGCCAGCAACGGACTAGCGGGAGGGCCCTCGGCAGATACGCAGTATTTT. Protein product: CASNGLAGGPSADTQYF.

DNA of the CDR3: TGTGCCAGCAGTTTTGGTCCTGCAGGTATGGGCGGCTACACCTTC. It translates to CASSFGPAGMGGYTF. The chain has TRBV27 and TRBJ1-2, with D unresolved. There are 15 residues in the CDR3. Germline loops: CDR1 MNHEY, CDR2 SMNVEV (reference sequence). The V gene lost 3 bases and the J gene lost 8 bases, with 19 bases spanning the gap.

The chain employs TRBV11-2 and TRBJ2-1; possible D gene TRBD1, 6 bases. V lost 4 bases and J lost 6, with 16 bases in between. This CDR3 has 15 amino acids. CDR1 and CDR2 from the germline V gene are SGHAT and FQNNGV. The CDR3 spells CASSSRTASGNEQFF. The CDR3 DNA sequence: TGTGCCAGCAGCTCCCGGACAGCCTCGGGCAATGAGCAGTTCTTC.

This clone was counted once. This sequence joins TRBV28 and TRBJ2-7; 9 nucleotides align to TRBD2. This CDR3 has 16 amino acids. Germline loops: CDR1 MDHEN, CDR2 SYDVKM. V was clipped by 5 bases and J by 4 bases; unmatched bases: 12. The CDR3 DNA is TGTGCCAGCAGTCCCTCTGGGCGGGAGGGCAAGTACGAGCAGTACTTC. Translated, it gives CASSPSGREGKYEQYF.

V is TRBV19 and J is TRBJ1-5; 10 bases agree with TRBD1. The CDR3 length is 14 residues. V gave up 5 bases and J gave up 7 bases; unmatched junction bases: 5. Germline CDR1 and CDR2: LNHDA and SQIVND (reference sequence). CDR3 loop: CASSRQGAGQPQHF. The CDR3 DNA reads as TGTGCCAGTAGTCGACAGGGGGCCGGGCAGCCCCAGCATTTT.

This chain uses TRBV7-8 with TRBJ2-7; D may be TRBD2 (6 bases). CDR1 SGHVS and CDR2 FQNEAQ come from the germline V gene. V lost 3 bases and J 5 bases, leaving 17 bases between the germline ends. This CDR3 is 15 amino acids long. Here the CDR3 reads CASSFLLGRGDEQYF. CDR3 in DNA: TGTGCCAGCAGCTTCCTCCTCGGGCGGGGTGACGAGCAGTACTTC.

Notes on this clone: Other DNA sequences of this sample code for an identical CDR3. This sequence joins TRBV5-1 and TRBJ2-7; a weak D match, TRBD1 (5 bases). The CDR3 runs 12 residues. Germline assignment: CDR1 SGHRS and CDR2 YFSETQ. V was trimmed by 1 base and J by 4 bases, leaving 6 bases between them. The CDR3 loop is CASSLQGYEQYF. The CDR3 DNA is TGCGCCAGCAGCTTGCAGGGTTACGAGCAGTACTTC.

This clone appeared once. The gene calls are TRBV28 and TRBJ2-3; 10 nucleotides align to TRBD1. CDR1 is MDHEN, CDR2 SYDVKM, per germline. This CDR3 region has 16 residues. V lost 6 bases and J lost 4; bases outside the gene matches: 10. The CDR3 protein is CASRLRQGAPPDTQYF. CDR3 DNA sequence: TGTGCCAGCAGACTCCGACAGGGGGCCCCACCAGATACGCAGTATTTT. The complete variable domain, with remaining parts taken from reference TRBV28 and TRBJ2-3, reads DVKVTQSSRYLVKRTGEKVFLECVQDMDHENMFWYRQDPGLGLRLIYFSYDVKMKEKGDIPEGYSVSREKKERFSLILESASTNQTSMYLCASRLRQGAPPDTQYFGPGTRLTVL.

J is TRBJ2-6 and V is TRBV30; 8 bases are shared with TRBD2. This CDR3 is 18 amino acids long. Germline V gene data show CDR1 as GTSNPN and CDR2 as SVGIG (reference sequence). The junction had 11 bases not matched to a gene; V was cut back by 0 bases and J by 4 bases. This CDR3 reads CAWSVHSGSVPGANVLTF. DNA for the CDR3: TGTGCCTGGAGTGTACACAGCGGGAGTGTCCCCGGGGCCAACGTCCTGACTTTC.

This sequence joins TRBV27 and TRBJ2-5; unclear D gene. The length of the CDR3 is 15 residues. Trimming removed 7 bases from V and 1 base from J, with 16 bases in between. Looked up from germline, CDR1 is MNHEY and CDR2 is SMNVEV (reference sequence). CDR3 DNA: TGTGCCAGCAAGACACAAACCATCCTCCAAGAGACCCAGTACTTC. Amino acid sequence: CASKTQTILQETQYF.

Of note for this clone: The same CDR3 arises from other DNA sequences in this sample as well. This chain joins TRBV20-1 and TRBJ2-7; 7 nucleotides agree with TRBD2. Trimming cost V 4 bases and J 3 bases; bases outside gene matches: 0. CDR3 length: 11 amino acids. Germline V gives CDR1 DFQATT, CDR2 SNEGSKA (reference sequence). DNA of the CDR3: TGCAGTGCTACTAGCGGCTACGAGCAGTACTTC. It codes for CSATSGYEQYF.

The V gene is TRBV4-1, the J gene TRBJ2-5, with 7 bases aligning to TRBD2. In germline, CDR1 is MGHRA, CDR2 YSYEKL. The CDR3 is made up of 15 amino acids. Trimming cost V 0 bases and J 4 bases; bases outside gene matches: 5. For the CDR3, the DNA is TGCGCCAGCAGCCAAGATGCGGGAGTTCGAGAGACCCAGTACTTC. It is translated as CASSQDAGVRETQYF.

This chain connects TRBV28 to TRBJ2-2; TRBD1 aligns across 7 bases. Unmatched junction bases numbered 6, after V lost 11 bases and J lost 3 bases. This CDR3 is built from 13 residues. Germline V CDR1 and CDR2: MDHEN, SYDVKM. The CDR3 spells CAGTGQHTGELFF. The CDR3 coding sequence is TGTGCCGGCACGGGACAGCACACCGGGGAGCTGTTTTTT.